This T cell receptor (beta chain) was documented in a study of immune reconstitution after stem cell transplant in scleroderma. Germline CDR1 reads SQVTM; CDR2 reads ANQGSEA. Trimming took off 0 bases at V and 0 bases at J, with 11 bases between the two ends. The CDR3 spans 15 residues. In TCRdb, the RT-PCR reads were re-called with MiXCR into one record per CDR3 protein. Of around 5,000 distinct CDR3 sequences in the sample, approximately 8.5% were seen once. The rearrangement uses TRBV29-1 and TRBJ1-1; tentatively, D is TRBD1 (6 bases). The receptor was derived from a male donor with systemic sclerosis. Sampling was conducted before or after autologous hematopoietic stem cell transplantation (not recorded which). CDR3 nucleotides: TGCAGCGTTGAAGATCAGGGGTTCATGAACACTGAAGCTTTCTTT. This translates into CSVEDQGFMNTEAFF.